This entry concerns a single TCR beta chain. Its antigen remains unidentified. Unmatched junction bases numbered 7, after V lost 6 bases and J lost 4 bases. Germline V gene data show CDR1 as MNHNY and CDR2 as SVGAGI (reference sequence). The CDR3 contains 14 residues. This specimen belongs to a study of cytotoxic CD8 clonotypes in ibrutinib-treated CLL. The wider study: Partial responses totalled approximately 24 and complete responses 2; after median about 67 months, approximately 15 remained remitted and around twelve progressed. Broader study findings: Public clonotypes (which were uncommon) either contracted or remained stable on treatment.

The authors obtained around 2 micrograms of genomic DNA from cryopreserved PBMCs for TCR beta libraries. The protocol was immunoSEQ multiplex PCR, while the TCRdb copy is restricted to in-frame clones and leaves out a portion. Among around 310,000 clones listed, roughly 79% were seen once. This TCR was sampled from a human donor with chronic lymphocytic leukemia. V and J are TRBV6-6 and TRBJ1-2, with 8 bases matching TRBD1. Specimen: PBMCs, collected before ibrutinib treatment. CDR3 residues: CASRWTGPGYGYTF. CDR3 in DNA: TGTGCCAGCAGATGGACAGGGCCCGGCTATGGCTACACCTTC.